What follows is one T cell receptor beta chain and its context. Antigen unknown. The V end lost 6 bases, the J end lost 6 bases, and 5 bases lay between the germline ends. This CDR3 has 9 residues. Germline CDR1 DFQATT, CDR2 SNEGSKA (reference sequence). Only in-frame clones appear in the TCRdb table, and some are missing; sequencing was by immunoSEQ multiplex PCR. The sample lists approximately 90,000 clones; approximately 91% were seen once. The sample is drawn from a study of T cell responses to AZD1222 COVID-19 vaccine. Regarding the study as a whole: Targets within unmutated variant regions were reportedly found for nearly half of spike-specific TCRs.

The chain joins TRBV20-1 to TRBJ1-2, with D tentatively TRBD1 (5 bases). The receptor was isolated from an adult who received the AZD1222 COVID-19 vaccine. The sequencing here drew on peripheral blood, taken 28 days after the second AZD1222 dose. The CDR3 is CSAGDGYTF. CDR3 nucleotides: TGCAGTGCAGGGGATGGCTACACCTTC.